The rows below give T cell receptor beta chains drawn from one sample of a study of blood T cell repertoires in COVID-19. Some clones are missing from TCRdb's copy, which holds only in-frame ones; the method was immunoSEQ multiplex PCR. The sample lists hundreds of thousands of clones; about 87% were seen once. Sample: peripheral blood. The origin of the receptors is a man aged 55-75 years who had recovered from COVID-19. Each CDR3 is given with its conserved first and last residue. D genes are given only for firm matches. Where a row states a size, it is once, few, many or the class of an expanded clone; other rows omit it.

clone_size,j_call,v_call,d_call,cdr3_aa,cdr3_nt
NA,TRBJ1-5,TRBV12-3/TRBV12-4,NA,CASSLADSLPQHF,TGTGCCAGCAGTTTAGCGGACAGTTTGCCCCAGCATTTT
NA,TRBJ2-2,TRBV7-2,TRBD1,CASGRWAGQGNTGELFF,TGTGCCAGCGGGCGCTGGGCGGGACAGGGGAACACCGGGGAGCTGTTTTTT
NA,TRBJ1-1,TRBV5-1,NA,CASSLIAENTEAFF,TGCGCCAGCAGCTTGATTGCAGAAAACACTGAAGCTTTCTTT
NA,TRBJ1-4,TRBV5-1,TRBD1,CASSSGTGLNEKLFF,TGCGCCAGCAGCTCGGGGACAGGATTAAATGAAAAACTGTTTTTT
NA,TRBJ2-2,TRBV9,TRBD1,CASSALGTGFSTGELFF,TGTGCCAGCAGCGCACTCGGGACAGGGTTCAGCACCGGGGAGCTGTTTTTT
once,TRBJ2-1,TRBV12-3/TRBV12-4,NA,CASSLREVNEQFF,TGTGCCAGCAGTTTGAGAGAAGTCAATGAGCAGTTCTTC
NA,TRBJ2-1,TRBV3-1/TRBV3-2,TRBD1,CASSPEQGGQFF,TGTGCCAGCAGCCCAGAACAGGGGGGGCAGTTCTTC
NA,TRBJ1-3,TRBV4-2,NA,CASSQVGGSGNTIYF,TGTGCCAGCAGCCAAGTTGGCGGATCTGGAAACACCATATATTTT
once,TRBJ1-2,TRBV7-2,NA,CASSLAGGFYGYTF,TGTGCCAGCAGCTTAGCGGGGGGATTCTATGGCTACACCTTC
NA,TRBJ1-4,TRBV9,NA,CASSVMGGTTNEKLFF,TGTGCCAGCAGCGTAATGGGAGGGACAACTAATGAAAAACTGTTTTTT
NA,TRBJ2-7,TRBV7-2,NA,CASSLRSYEQYF,TGTGCCAGCAGCCTCCGCTCCTACGAGCAGTACTTC
NA,TRBJ1-1,TRBV7-9,TRBD1,CASSDPRLQGGTEAFF,TGTGCCAGCAGCGACCCCCGCCTACAGGGGGGCACTGAAGCTTTCTTT
NA,TRBJ2-6,TRBV27,NA,CASTRGTPGSGANVLTF,TGTGCCAGCACCCGCGGGACCCCCGGCTCTGGGGCCAACGTCCTGACTTTC
NA,TRBJ2-7,TRBV2,TRBD2,CASRPGTTSSYEQYF,TGTGCCAGCAGACCCGGGACTACCAGCTCCTACGAGCAGTACTTC
NA,TRBJ2-5,TRBV5-1,TRBD1,CASSLRLTGTGFSETQYF,TGCGCCAGCAGCTTACGTTTGACCGGGACAGGTTTTTCGGAGACCCAGTACTTC
NA,TRBJ2-4,TRBV12-5,NA,CASGFGRELAKNIQYF,TGTGCTAGTGGTTTTGGACGGGAGTTAGCCAAAAACATTCAGTACTTC
NA,TRBJ1-2,TRBV20-1,TRBD1,CSASGGQGNGYTF,TGCAGTGCTAGTGGCGGACAGGGGAATGGCTACACCTTC
NA,TRBJ1-4,TRBV18,NA,CASSPGSNEKLFF,TGTGCCAGCTCACCCGGTAGTAATGAAAAACTGTTTTTT
NA,TRBJ2-7,TRBV4-2,TRBD2,CASSQDGAGVYEQYF,TGTGCCAGCAGCCAAGATGGAGCGGGAGTCTACGAGCAGTACTTC
NA,TRBJ1-4,TRBV21-1,NA,CASSKAPGTGRKLFF,TGTGCCAGCAGCAAAGCCCCTGGGACAGGGAGGAAACTGTTTTTT
NA,TRBJ1-3,TRBV6-5,NA,CASSKDIRRNTIYF,TGTGCCAGCAGCAAGGACATACGTAGAAACACCATATATTTT
once,TRBJ1-2,TRBV18,NA,CASSPTTGRSGYTF,TGTGCCAGCTCCCCTACCACAGGGAGAAGTGGCTACACCTTC
NA,TRBJ1-2,TRBV6-1,NA,CASSEAGRNYGYTF,TGTGCCAGCAGTGAAGCTGGCAGAAACTATGGCTACACCTTC
NA,TRBJ2-2,TRBV9,TRBD1,CASSVGGQGGNGELFF,TGTGCCAGCAGCGTAGGAGGACAGGGGGGGAACGGGGAGCTGTTTTTT
NA,TRBJ2-7,TRBV9,TRBD1,CASSVWDSSYEQYF,TGTGCCAGCAGCGTCTGGGACAGCTCCTACGAGCAGTACTTC
NA,TRBJ1-2,TRBV4-1,NA,CASSQDTQGDYGYTF,TGCGCCAGCAGCCAAGATACCCAGGGCGACTATGGCTACACCTTC
NA,TRBJ1-2,TRBV9,TRBD1,CASSSRTGGGGYTF,TGTGCCAGCAGCTCCCGGACAGGGGGGGGAGGCTACACCTTC
NA,TRBJ2-1,TRBV30,TRBD2,CAWKGGGALWEQFF,TGTGCCTGGAAGGGCGGGGGGGCCTTATGGGAGCAGTTCTTC
few,TRBJ1-2,TRBV19,NA,CASSIWGVDYGYTF,TGTGCCAGTAGTATTTGGGGGGTTGACTATGGCTACACCTTC
NA,TRBJ2-1,TRBV2,NA,CASSVGVNEQFF,TGTGCCAGCAGTGTCGGGGTCAATGAGCAGTTCTTC
NA,TRBJ1-2,TRBV6-5,TRBD1,CASSRGQASYGYTF,TGTGCCAGCAGTCGGGGACAGGCCTCCTATGGCTACACCTTC
NA,TRBJ1-4,TRBV9,NA,CASSARGWQGEKLFF,TGTGCCAGCAGCGCGCGAGGGTGGCAAGGCGAAAAACTGTTTTTT
NA,TRBJ1-1,TRBV7-9,TRBD1,CASSLRQGVARSTEAFF,TGTGCCAGCAGCTTAAGACAGGGAGTTGCGCGGAGCACTGAAGCTTTCTTT
NA,TRBJ2-3,TRBV5-1,TRBD2,CASRGPGTSGVTDTQYF,TGCGCCAGCAGGGGGCCCGGGACTAGCGGGGTCACAGATACGCAGTATTTT
NA,TRBJ1-6,TRBV12-5,TRBD1,CASGFQGAFSPLHF,TGTGCTAGTGGCTTCCAGGGGGCTTTTTCACCCCTCCACTTT
NA,TRBJ2-3,TRBV10-2,TRBD2,CAGASGGTDTQYF,TGCGCCGGAGCATCGGGGGGAACAGATACGCAGTATTTT
NA,TRBJ2-6,TRBV5-1,NA,CASSVRQASGANVLTF,TGCGCCAGCAGCGTACGACAGGCATCTGGGGCCAACGTCCTGACTTTC
few,TRBJ1-1,TRBV12-3/TRBV12-4,NA,CASSLRGGTEAFF,TGTGCCAGCAGTCTCAGGGGAGGGACTGAAGCTTTCTTT
NA,TRBJ1-1,TRBV12-3/TRBV12-4,NA,CASRYTGTTEAFF,TGTGCCAGCAGATACACAGGGACCACTGAAGCTTTCTTT
NA,TRBJ2-7,TRBV19,NA,CASSIGRRGEQYF,TGTGCCAGTAGTATAGGGAGGAGGGGCGAGCAGTACTTC
NA,TRBJ2-7,TRBV29-1,TRBD1,CSIKGQAFEQYF,TGCAGCATAAAAGGACAGGCTTTCGAGCAGTACTTC
NA,TRBJ1-2,TRBV6-5,NA,CASSSQVLGGYTF,TGTGCCAGCAGTTCCCAGGTTTTAGGTGGCTACACCTTC
few,TRBJ1-3,TRBV5-4,NA,CASSLDGGPGNTIYF,TGTGCCAGCAGTTTGGACGGAGGTCCTGGAAACACCATATATTTT
NA,TRBJ2-2,TRBV4-2,TRBD2,CASSQEGTSGTGELFF,TGTGCCAGCAGCCAAGAAGGGACTAGCGGGACCGGGGAGCTGTTTTTT
once,TRBJ2-3,TRBV7-2,TRBD2,CASSLGGTNPGTDTQYF,TGTGCCAGCAGCTTAGGTGGGACTAACCCGGGCACAGATACGCAGTATTTT